This T cell receptor beta chain was documented in a study of CD8 T cells in Susac syndrome. Random hexamers were used to reverse transcribe about 0.5 to 1 ug of RNA. From the immunoSEQ multiplex PCR reads, TCRdb called clonotypes with MiXCR, one entry per CDR3 protein. Of roughly 190,000 distinct CDR3 sequences listed, over 90% were seen once; the top ten hold approximately 0.15%. About this clonotype: A much larger clone is a single base away; this may be a read error.

The germline gives CDR1 SGHTA, CDR2 FQGTGA. The CDR3 runs 11 residues. The patients with Susac syndrome satisfied recently defined diagnostic criteria for either definite or probable disease. The V call is TRBV7-3, the J call TRBJ2-1; D ambiguous. Source material: CD8+ T cells from PBMCs. The TCR was taken from a human donor with Susac syndrome. CDR3 DNA sequence: TGTGCCAGCAGCTTAGGCAATGAGCAGATCTTC. It translates to CASSLGNEQIF.